A single sample gave rise to the 29 T cell receptor beta chains below, sequenced in a study of regulatory T cells in long-lasting Graves disease. Both iRepertoire HTBI primers and Arm-PCR of CDR3 regions were used to build the TCR beta libraries. MiXCR was run by TCRdb on the multiplex PCR reads, yielding one entry per CDR3 protein. The sample lists around 400,000 distinct CDR3 sequences; around 24% were seen once. As to time point: persistent/refractory GD, antithyroid drugs over 5 years with positive TRAb. From PBMCs, RNA was extracted and then used to make the TCR library. The starting material was peripheral blood mononuclear cells (PBMCs), obtained when the disease was refractory, from a patient treated with antithyroid drugs. The receptors were sampled from a female donor with Graves disease.

This clonotype was detected ten times or more. The gene calls are TRBV12-3 or TRBV12-4 and TRBJ1-2, with 7 bases identical to TRBD1. The CDR3 sequence is 16 residues long. V was pared by 4 bases and J by 8 bases, with 16 bases of the junction left unmatched. The CDR3 DNA reads TGTGCCAGCAGTTGGGGGAACAGGGGATCTTTGGGCGGCTACACCTTC. As protein: CASSWGNRGSLGGYTF.

V gene TRBV7-2 combines with J gene TRBJ1-3; 7 nucleotides align to TRBD1. The junction had 4 bases not matched to a gene; V was cut back by 3 bases and J by 2 bases. CDR3 length equals 15 residues. Germline V gene lookup returns CDR1 SGHTA and CDR2 FQGNSA. This CDR3 is CASSLYRGTGNTIYF. Here the CDR3 DNA reads TGTGCCAGCAGCTTGTACAGGGGAACTGGAAACACCATATATTTT.

The rearrangement joins TRBV7-8 to TRBJ1-2; D gene ambiguous. The germline V and J ends were trimmed by 1 base and 3 bases, with 6 bases remaining between them. The CDR3 spans 13 residues. From germline, CDR1 is SGHVS and CDR2 FQNEAQ. CDR3 nucleotides: TGTGCCAGCAGCTTAGAGTCGCACTATGGCTACACCTTC. Encoded protein: CASSLESHYGYTF.

As to this clonotype: Given a much more abundant clone one base away, this may be a read error. This CDR3 fails to terminate in the conserved phenylalanine or tryptophan, so it likely reflects a read error. This chain links TRBV7-2 with TRBJ2-4; a weak D match, TRBD2 (5 bases). V was shortened by 2 bases and J by 7 bases, with 18 bases between the two germline ends. Germline loops: CDR1 SGHTA, CDR2 FQGNSA. This CDR3 contains 16 residues. The CDR3 loop is CASSLMEALAGNIQYL. CDR3 sequence (DNA): TGTGCCAGCAGCTTAATGGAGGCATTAGCTGGGAACATTCAGTACCTC.

This clonotype was recorded many times. The chain joins TRBV7-3 to TRBJ2-7; D possibly uses TRBD1 or TRBD2 (5 bases each). Trimming removed 4 bases from V and 6 bases from J, with 13 bases in between. CDR1 SGHTA and CDR2 FQGTGA come from the germline V gene. This CDR3 contains 13 residues. The CDR3 loop is CASSWDPRGEQYF. For the CDR3, the DNA is TGTGCCAGCAGCTGGGACCCACGTGGCGAGCAGTACTTC.

The V call is TRBV5-8, the J call TRBJ2-5, with D hard to call. The closer fit of TRBJ2-7 to the DNA end suggests the J call may be wrong. The germline CDR1 and CDR2 sequences are SGHTS and YDEGEE. The CDR3 extends over 12 amino acids. CDR3 in amino acids: CASSLVVYEQYF. CDR3 coding DNA: TGTGCCAGCAGCCTAGTCGTGTACGAGCAGTACTTC.

This clonotype showed up many times. J is TRBJ2-5 and V is TRBV15, with 7 bases identical to TRBD1. Germline CDR1 LNHNV, CDR2 YYDKDF (reference sequence). The CDR3 is 16 residues long. The V and J ends lost 3 bases and 4 bases, in that order; junction bases with no gene match: 11. Written as DNA, the CDR3 is TGTGCCACCAGCAGCCCCCGAAGGGGGCAGGGAGAGACCCAGTACTTC. It codes for CATSSPRRGQGETQYF. The variable domain in full, with the rest retrieved from reference TRBV15 and TRBJ2-5, is DAMVIQNPRYQVTQFGKPVTLSCSQTLNHNVMYWYQQKSSQAPKLLFHYYDKDFNNEADTPDNFQSRRPNTSFCFLDIRSPGLGDTAMYLCATSSPRRGQGETQYFGPGTRLLVL.

The J gene is TRBJ2-7, the V gene TRBV29-1; D remains ambiguous. V shed 6 bases and J shed 5 bases, with 8 bases lying between them. Germline lookup yields CDR1 SQVTM and CDR2 ANQGSEA. CDR3 length equals 10 residues. The CDR3 DNA reads as TGCAGCGTCGAAACGAACGAGCAGTACTTC. Protein: CSVETNEQYF.

This clonotype was counted at least ten times. This chain joins TRBV28 and TRBJ1-4, with 8 bases aligning to TRBD1. This CDR3 contains 16 residues. V lost 8 bases to trimming and J lost 8 bases; unmatched junction nucleotides: 16. CDR1 is MDHEN, CDR2 SYDVKM, per germline. The CDR3 loop reads CASGRLIGQGYEKLFF. The CDR3, as DNA: TGTGCCAGCGGACGCCTTATCGGACAGGGCTACGAAAAACTGTTTTTT.

This chain connects TRBV20-1 to TRBJ1-5, with D unclear. The CDR3 contains 13 residues. V was cut by 3 bases and J by 5 bases, with 11 bases left in between. Germline CDR1 DFQATT, CDR2 SNEGSKA (reference sequence). The CDR3 coding sequence is TGCAGTGCTAGGGAGGGAAGTCATCAGCCCCAGCATTTT. Protein product: CSAREGSHQPQHF.

For this clonotype: A much larger clonotype is one base distant, so this may be a read error. V and J are TRBV27 and TRBJ1-2; D unclear. CDR3 length equals 15 residues. Germline V lookup: CDR1 MNHEY, CDR2 SMNVEV (reference sequence). The ends were cut back, 8 bases at V and 4 bases at J, with 20 bases in the middle. The CDR3 loop reads CASGFRIIPSYGYTF. For the CDR3, the DNA is TGTGCCAGCGGCTTCCGAATCATCCCCTCCTATGGCTACACCTTC.

This clonotype appeared many times. This sequence joins TRBV2 and TRBJ2-1; D is possibly TRBD2 (5 bases). CDR3 length equals 14 residues. V lost 6 bases and J 7 bases, leaving 16 bases between the germline ends. Germline V lookup: CDR1 SNHLY, CDR2 FYNNEI. The CDR3 DNA is TGTGCCAGCAGGCGAAGTACCCGGGAAAATGAGCAGTTCTTC. This codes for CASRRSTRENEQFF.

The gene calls are TRBV6-1 and TRBJ1-5; TRBD1 might be the D (5 bases). CDR1 MNHNS and CDR2 SASEGT come from the germline V gene. CDR3 length equals 15 residues. V lost 7 bases and J 5 bases, leaving 18 bases between the germline ends. CDR3 protein: CASTESLGGYQPQHF. The DNA for the CDR3 is TGTGCCAGCACCGAATCTCTGGGGGGTTATCAGCCCCAGCATTTT.

This chain connects TRBV6-1 to TRBJ2-5, with 9 bases lining up with TRBD2. From germline, CDR1 is MNHNS and CDR2 SASEGT. J was trimmed by 0 bases and V by 8 bases; bases with no gene match: 7. This CDR3 is 15 amino acids long. CDR3: CASSSSGMYQETQYF. The CDR3 DNA reads as TGTGCCAGCTCTTCTAGCGGGATGTACCAAGAGACCCAGTACTTC.

The chain links TRBV19 to TRBJ1-2, with D perhaps TRBD1 (5 bases). The germline gives CDR1 LNHDA, CDR2 SQIVND (reference sequence). This CDR3 comprises 13 residues. V lost 7 bases and J 1 base, leaving 10 bases between the germline ends. CDR3 protein: CASTHRINYGYTF. The CDR3 region has the DNA TGTGCCAGTACGCACAGGATTAACTATGGCTACACCTTC.

This clonotype was seen a handful of times. V and J are TRBV29-1 and TRBJ1-2; 7 bases are a match to TRBD1. The CDR3 runs to 13 residues. CDR1 and CDR2 from the germline V gene are SQVTM and ANQGSEA. The V and J ends lost 7 bases and 6 bases, in that order; junction bases with no gene match: 11. The CDR3 protein is CSAIPGTVDGYTF. CDR3 coding DNA: TGCAGCGCCATTCCCGGGACAGTGGATGGCTACACCTTC.

The chain recombines TRBV6-1 with TRBJ2-2, with D hard to call. V lost 5 bases and J lost 0, with 10 bases in between. Germline loops: CDR1 MNHNS, CDR2 SASEGT. This CDR3 comprises 15 residues. DNA for the CDR3: TGTGCCAGCAGTCATGGGCTGGCGAACACCGGGGAGCTGTTTTTT. This sequence encodes CASSHGLANTGELFF.

This clonotype was seen repeatedly, ten times or more. The chain links TRBV11-2 to TRBJ2-7; 8 bases match TRBD2. This CDR3 region has 16 residues. Germline V lookup: CDR1 SGHAT, CDR2 FQNNGV. V shed 7 bases, J shed 5 bases, and the junction held 16 bases outside the gene matches. The DNA for the CDR3 is TGTGCCAGCAATGACGGGAGGGCCAGGATTGTGAACGAGCAGTACTTC. Translating it yields CASNDGRARIVNEQYF.

The chain is built from TRBV9 and TRBJ2-1; D ambiguous. CDR3 length: 15 amino acids. Trimming removed 3 bases at V and 1 base at J, with 11 bases between. In germline, CDR1 is SGDLS, CDR2 YYNGEE. The CDR3 loop is CASSELGQSYNEQFF. The CDR3 region has the DNA TGTGCCAGCAGCGAACTCGGTCAGTCCTACAATGAGCAGTTCTTC.

There are a few counts of this clonotype. This chain links TRBV5-1 with TRBJ2-5, with 8 bases fitting TRBD1. CDR1 SGHRS and CDR2 YFSETQ come from the germline V gene. The CDR3 is 14 residues long. Germline trimming cut 3 bases from V and 3 bases from J; bases unmatched to any gene: 4. CDR3 coding DNA: TGCGCCAGCAGCTACACAGGGGGAAAAGAGACCCAGTACTTC. Amino acid sequence: CASSYTGGKETQYF. Full variable domain (outside the CDR3, taken from reference TRBV5-1 and TRBJ2-5): KAGVTQTPRYLIKTRGQQVTLSCSPISGHRSVSWYQQTPGQGLQFLFEYFSETQRNKGNFPGRFSGRQFSNSRSEMNVSTLELGDSALYLCASSYTGGKETQYFGPGTRLLVL.

This clonotype was picked up many times. The chain combines TRBV2 with TRBJ1-1; a weak D match, TRBD1 (5 bases). The CDR3 covers 14 residues. Germline V gene sequence: CDR1 SNHLY, CDR2 FYNNEI. The ends were cut back, 5 bases at V and 6 bases at J, with 16 bases in the middle. CDR3 amino acids: CASSSSIGGAEAFF. The CDR3 nucleotides are TGTGCCAGCAGTTCTTCCATTGGGGGAGCTGAAGCTTTCTTT.

This sequence joins TRBV20-1 and TRBJ1-1, with TRBD1 matching over 8 bases. After removal of 6 bases from V and 3 bases from J, the junction contained 6 bases not matched to a gene. Per germline, CDR1 DFQATT and CDR2 SNEGSKA (reference sequence). The CDR3 loop spans 13 amino acids. CDR3 protein: CSARGQVDTEAFF. DNA of the CDR3: TGCAGTGCCAGGGGGCAGGTAGACACTGAAGCTTTCTTT.

As for this clonotype: A read error may explain this, as a much larger clone is one base away. This rearrangement joins TRBV6-2 or TRBV6-3 to TRBJ1-1; perhaps TRBD1 as D (5 bases). The CDR3 totals 16 residues. Germline-derived CDR1 and CDR2 are MNHEY and SVGEGT. The CDR3 protein is CASSERRDRLNTEALF. The CDR3 DNA follows: TGTGCCAGCAGCGAGAGAAGGGACCGGTTGAACACTGAAGCTCTCTTT.

This clonotype was seen at least ten times. One junction end does not reproduce the germline sequence, and a read error may be involved. The chain employs TRBV2 and TRBJ1-3; D gene unclear. The length of the CDR3 is 13 residues. In germline, CDR1 is SNHLY, CDR2 FYNNEI. CDR3 nucleotide sequence: TGTGCCAGCATTGAAAACTCTGGAAACACCATATATTTT. It specifies CASIENSGNTIYF.

This chain joins TRBV2 and TRBJ2-7, with D hard to call. The CDR3 is 13 residues long. The germline V gene encodes CDR1 SNHLY and CDR2 FYNNEI. The V end was cut by 2 bases, the J end by 7 bases, with 12 bases between. The CDR3 loop reads CASSETRPGEQYF. CDR3 DNA: TGTGCCAGCAGTGAAACCCGGCCCGGGGAGCAGTACTTC.

The chain carries TRBV18 and TRBJ2-5; TRBD2 agrees at 9 bases. Trimming cost V 4 bases and J 0 bases; bases outside gene matches: 9. From germline, CDR1 is KGHSH and CDR2 LQKENI. The CDR3 runs to 17 residues. The CDR3 loop reads CASSRAAGGSYQETQYF. The CDR3 DNA reads as TGTGCCAGCTCACGTGCAGCGGGAGGCTCGTACCAAGAGACCCAGTACTTC.

The genes are TRBV24-1 and TRBJ2-7, with 12 bases aligning to TRBD2. The CDR3 contains 15 residues. The ends lost 2 bases at V and 3 bases at J; junction bases unmatched: 1. CDR1 and CDR2 (germline): KGHDR, SFDVKD. This CDR3 is CATSDSGLAGYEQYF. The CDR3, as DNA: TGTGCCACCAGTGATTCGGGACTAGCGGGCTACGAGCAGTACTTC.

The sample holds many counts of this clonotype. The chain carries TRBV6-1 and TRBJ2-7; either TRBD1 or TRBD2 may supply D (5 bases each). Germline CDR1 and CDR2: MNHNS and SASEGT. There are 13 residues in the CDR3. V lost 7 bases and J lost 3, with 13 bases in between. The CDR3 sequence is CASNLRGDYEQYF. The CDR3 coding sequence is TGTGCCAGCAACCTGAGGGGAGACTACGAGCAGTACTTC.

The V and J genes are TRBV28 and TRBJ1-2, with 11 bases fitting TRBD1. Germline values: CDR1 MDHEN, CDR2 SYDVKM. The length of the CDR3 is 15 residues. Trimming cost V 4 bases and J 4 bases; bases outside gene matches: 5. CDR3 nucleotides: TGTGCCAGCAGTTACTGGACAGGGGGCGGCTATGGCTACACCTTC. Translated, it gives CASSYWTGGGYGYTF.